This entry describes one T cell receptor beta chain. Its antigen is not known. Relative to the germline gene, one junction end is altered; a read error may explain this. The CDR3 loop spans 14 amino acids. The germline gives CDR1 SGHKS, CDR2 YYEKEE (reference sequence). This specimen comes from a study of tumor and adjacent non-tumor tissue in lung cancer. Study outcomes and limitations: Normal lung showed higher cumulative top 100 clone frequency than tumor. Tumor tissue had significantly higher TCR diversity than normal lung.

RNA was extracted from bulk tissue without any cell sorting. The normal lung tissue was taken more than 3 cm from the tumor edge. TCRbeta libraries were built with three rounds of nested PCR, modified from ARM-PCR. MiXCR, run by TCRdb on the multiplex PCR reads, gives a single entry per CDR3 protein. The sample shows fewer than 90,000 distinct CDR3 sequences, around 80% of them seen only once. The source material was distant non-tumor lung tissue. The TCR sequence derives from a woman between 45 and 60 years old with non-small cell lung cancer. J is TRBJ2-3 and V is TRBV5-5, with D unresolved. The CDR3 region is CTSSFLENTDTQYF. Here the CDR3 DNA reads TGTACCAGCAGCTTCTTAGAGAACACAGATACGCAGTATTTC.